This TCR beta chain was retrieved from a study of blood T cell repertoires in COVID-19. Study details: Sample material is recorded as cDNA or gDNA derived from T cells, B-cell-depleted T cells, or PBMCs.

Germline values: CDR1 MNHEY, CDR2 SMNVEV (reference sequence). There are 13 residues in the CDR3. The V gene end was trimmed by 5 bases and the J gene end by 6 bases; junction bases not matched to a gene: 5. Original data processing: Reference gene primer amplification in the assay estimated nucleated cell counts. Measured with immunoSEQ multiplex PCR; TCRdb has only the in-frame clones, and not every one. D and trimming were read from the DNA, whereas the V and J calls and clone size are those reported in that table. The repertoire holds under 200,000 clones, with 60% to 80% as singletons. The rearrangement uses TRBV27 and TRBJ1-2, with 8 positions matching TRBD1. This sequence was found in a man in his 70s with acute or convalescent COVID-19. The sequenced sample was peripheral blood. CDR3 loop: CASSTRTGNGYTF. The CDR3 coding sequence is TGTGCCAGCAGTACCCGGACAGGGAATGGCTACACCTTC.